The 20 T cell receptor beta chains below all came from one sample that was sequenced in a study of T cells in women clearing cervical HPV infection. TCRdb keeps only in-frame clones here, not all; method: immunoSEQ multiplex PCR. The sample's table shows about 48,000 clones. The material sequenced was blood buffy coat. These TCRs come from a woman between 18 and 70 years old with a cervical HPV16 infection that either progressed to CIN3+ or cleared (not recorded which).

Details on this clone: The read terminates 3 residues before the CDR3 end, so the remaining end is supplied by the germline J gene. The rearrangement uses TRBV29-1 and TRBJ1-1; 10 bases fit TRBD1. Germline CDR1 SQVTM, CDR2 ANQGSEA. The CDR3 contains 13 residues. Germline trimming cut 7 bases from V and 1 base from J; bases unmatched to any gene: 3. The CDR3 reads CSGQGARNTEAFF. The CDR3 DNA, read in part, is TGCAGCGGACAGGGGGCTAGGAACACTGAA.

In the case of this clone: The CDR3 is cut off 3 residues early in the read; its end comes from the germline J gene. The gene calls are TRBV20-1 and TRBJ2-4; 9 nucleotides align to TRBD2. This CDR3 is built from 17 residues. CDR1 and CDR2 from the germline V gene are DFQATT and SNEGSKA (reference sequence). The V gene end was trimmed by 0 bases and the J gene end by 7 bases; junction bases not matched to a gene: 13. The CDR3 spells CSARDGSRGGYLNIQYF. CDR3 bases read: TGCAGTGCTAGAGATGGGTCGCGGGGGGGGTATTTGAACATT.

Turning to this clone: The CDR3 extends 3 residues past the end of the read, so its final part is completed from the germline J gene. The chain has TRBV6-1 and TRBJ1-6; TRBD1 agrees at 10 bases. The germline gives CDR1 MNHNS, CDR2 SASEGT. V shed 4 bases, J shed 8 bases, and the junction held 8 bases outside the gene matches. This CDR3 contains 16 residues. This CDR3 is CASSARQGAIDSPLHF. Incomplete CDR3 DNA: TGTGCCAGCAGTGCAAGACAGGGGGCTATTGATTCACCC.

Of note for this clone: The read ends 3 residues shy of where the CDR3 ends; the end is completed using the germline J gene. V is TRBV20-1 and J is TRBJ2-2; 8 positions agree with TRBD2. The junction had 12 bases not matched to a gene; V was cut back by 2 bases and J by 1 base. CDR1 is DFQATT, CDR2 SNEGSKA, per germline (reference sequence). This CDR3 has 18 amino acids. The CDR3 here is CSARTRVAGGVNTGELFF. The CDR3 bases that were read are TGCAGTGCTAGAACTCGGGTGGCGGGAGGAGTGAACACCGGGGAG.

Notes on this clone: From the germline J gene comes the end of the CDR3, since the read stops 3 residues before it. The chain carries TRBV20-1 and TRBJ1-4, with 7 bases identical to TRBD1. Germline CDR1 and CDR2: DFQATT and SNEGSKA (reference sequence). This CDR3 has 13 amino acids. The DNA read from the CDR3 is TGCAGTGCTATCGGACAGGATGTCGAGAAA. Translated: CSAIGQDVEK. The complete CDR3 protein is CSAIGQDVEKLFF.

Comments on this clone: Read coverage stops 3 residues before the CDR3 terminus; the germline J gene supplies the remainder. The chain links TRBV28 to TRBJ1-6; the match to TRBD1 covers 10 bases. The CDR3 totals 15 residues. Trimming removed 6 bases from V and 9 bases from J; junction bases left unmatched: 8. The germline CDR1 and CDR2 sequences are MDHEN and SYDVKM. The part of the CDR3 DNA that was read is TGTGCCAGCAGGCCGGACAGGGGGGGGATTTCACCC. As protein: CASRPDRGGISP. The full CDR3 protein reads CASRPDRGGISPLHF.

Notes on this clone: The read falls 3 residues short of the CDR3 end, and the missing part is taken from the germline J gene. This chain joins TRBV7-2 and TRBJ2-3; TRBD2 matches at 7 bases. This CDR3 comprises 12 residues. The junction had 1 base not matched to a gene; V was cut back by 3 bases and J by 7 bases. Germline V CDR1 and CDR2: SGHTA, FQGNSA. The CDR3 reads CASSFGTNTQYF. The DNA read from the CDR3 is TGTGCCAGCAGCTTTGGGACTAATACG. Full variable domain (remainder filled in from reference TRBV7-2 and TRBJ2-3): GAGVSQSPSNKVTEKGKDVELRCDPISGHTALYWYRQSLGQGLEFLIYFQGNSAPDKSGLPSDRFSAERTGGSVSTLTIQRTQQEDSAVYLCASSFGTNTQYFGPGTRLTVL.

A word on this clone: The CDR3 is cut off 3 residues early in the read; its end comes from the germline J gene. J is TRBJ2-1 and V is TRBV14; 9 nucleotides match TRBD2. The junction had 7 bases not matched to a gene; V was cut back by 3 bases and J by 7 bases. From germline, CDR1 is SGHDN and CDR2 FVKESK. This CDR3 is built from 15 residues. The sequenced CDR3 bases are TGTGCCAGCAGCCATGGCGGGAGGGCCGGGAATGAG. This gives the protein CASSHGGRAGNE. The entire CDR3 protein is CASSHGGRAGNEQFF. The full variable domain, with the rest looked up from reference TRBV14 and TRBJ2-1, is EAGVTQFPSHSVIEKGQTVTLRCDPISGHDNLYWYRRVMGKEIKFLLHFVKESKQDESGMPNNRFLAERTGGTYSTLKVQPAELEDSGVYFCASSHGGRAGNEQFFGPGTRLTVL.

As regards this clone: The CDR3 end lies 3 residues beyond the end of the read and is filled in from the germline J gene. The rearrangement joins TRBV28 to TRBJ2-5; 9 bases match TRBD2. CDR1 and CDR2 from the germline V gene are MDHEN and SYDVKM. There are 15 residues in the CDR3. The junction had 8 bases not matched to a gene; V was cut back by 5 bases and J by 4 bases. CDR3 sequence: CASSVAGGPPETQYF. The DNA read from the CDR3 is TGTGCCAGCAGTGTTGCGGGAGGGCCCCCAGAGACC.

Worth noting for this clone: From the germline J gene comes the end of the CDR3, since the read stops 3 residues before it. The chain links TRBV10-3 to TRBJ2-3; 7 positions agree with TRBD2. With 9 bases clipped from V and 0 bases from J, the junction kept 6 bases outside the gene matches. This CDR3 has 14 residues. Germline lookup yields CDR1 ENHRY and CDR2 SYGVKD. The covered CDR3 bases are TGTGCCATGGCTAGCGGAGGGAGCACAGATACG. As protein: CAMASGGSTDT. The entire CDR3 reads CAMASGGSTDTQYF.

A word on this clone: The read terminates 3 residues before the CDR3 end, so the remaining end is supplied by the germline J gene. The V call is TRBV30, the J call TRBJ2-3; 10 bases line up with TRBD1. Trimming at V came to 4 bases and at J to 3 bases, leaving 7 bases not matched to a gene. The V gene's germline CDR1 is GTSNPN and CDR2 SVGIG (reference sequence). CDR3 length equals 15 residues. The chain's CDR3 is CAWKVTGGRTDTQYF. CDR3 bases read: TGTGCCTGGAAGGTGACAGGGGGCCGTACAGATACG. Full variable domain (outside the CDR3, taken from reference TRBV30 and TRBJ2-3): SQTIHQWPATLVQPVGSPLSLECTVEGTSNPNLYWYRQAAGRGLQLLFYSVGIGQISSEVPQNLSASRPQDRQFILSSKKLLLSDSGFYLCAWKVTGGRTDTQYFGPGTRLTVL.

Note on this clone: The read ends 3 residues shy of where the CDR3 ends; the end is completed using the germline J gene. The rearrangement joins TRBV30 to TRBJ1-4; possible D gene TRBD1, 5 bases. This CDR3 has 13 amino acids. The V gene lost 3 bases and the J gene lost 3 bases, with 8 bases spanning the gap. The V gene's germline CDR1 is GTSNPN and CDR2 SVGIG (reference sequence). The sequenced CDR3 bases are TGTGCCTGGAGGGGGCGAGCTAATGAAAAA. Its protein is CAWRGRANEK. The full CDR3 sequence reads CAWRGRANEKLFF.

CDR3 sequence: CASSATAETLVGYTF. Partial CDR3 DNA: TGTGCCAGCAGTGCAACAGCGGAGACCCTCGTTGGC. This chain uses TRBV6-1 with TRBJ1-2; D gene ambiguous. The sequence runs out 3 residues before the end of the CDR3; the remainder is reconstructed from the germline J gene. From germline, CDR1 is MNHNS and CDR2 SASEGT. The CDR3 has 15 amino acids. Trimming pared 4 bases from V and 7 bases from J, leaving 19 bases between.

In the case of this clone: Coverage ceases 3 residues before the CDR3 finishes, and the germline J gene fills in the end. The gene calls are TRBV6-1 and TRBJ2-7, with 11 bases aligning to TRBD2. V lost 4 bases, J lost 1 base, and 3 bases stayed unmatched. The CDR3 spans 15 residues. Per the germline V gene, CDR1 is MNHNS and CDR2 is SASEGT. The CDR3 reads CASSATSGRSYEQYF. The covered CDR3 bases are TGTGCCAGCAGTGCCACTAGCGGGAGATCCTACGAG.

Turning to this clone: The CDR3 goes on 3 residues after the read ends, and that part is filled in from the germline J gene. This chain uses TRBV20-1 with TRBJ2-4; 7 bases map to TRBD1. The CDR3 is 13 residues long. V lost 5 bases, J lost 1 base, and 2 bases stayed unmatched. Germline CDR1 is DFQATT and CDR2 is SNEGSKA (reference sequence). The CDR3 sequence: CSAAQGAKNIQYF. Incomplete CDR3 DNA: TGCAGTGCTGCACAGGGGGCCAAAAACATT.

For this clone: The CDR3 end lies 3 residues beyond the end of the read and is filled in from the germline J gene. The chain employs TRBV5-6 and TRBJ2-3; possible D gene TRBD2, 6 bases. CDR1 is SGHDT, CDR2 YYEEEE, per germline. The V end lost 1 base, the J end lost 2 bases, and 11 bases lay between the germline ends. The CDR3 length is 15 residues. The CDR3 is CASSLNGGVTDTQYF. Partial CDR3 DNA: TGTGCCAGCAGCTTGAACGGGGGAGTCACAGATACG.

As regards this clone: The CDR3 end falls 3 residues outside the read, so it is completed with the germline J gene. The V call is TRBV7-9, the J call TRBJ1-1; TRBD1 is a possible D gene (6 bases). The germline CDR1 and CDR2 sequences are SEHNR and FQNEAQ (reference sequence). The CDR3 length is 13 residues. V was trimmed by 8 bases and J by 2 bases, leaving 12 bases between them. CDR3 in amino acids: CASDSRGNTEAFF. Partial CDR3 DNA: TGTGCCAGCGACAGCAGGGGAAACACTGAA.

CDR3 bases read: TGCGCCAGCAGCTTGGGACATCCCTCCTACGAG. Its protein is CASSLGHPSYE. The full CDR3 sequence reads CASSLGHPSYEQYF. The rearrangement links TRBV5-1 to TRBJ2-7; unclear D gene. The read finishes 3 residues shy of the CDR3 end, and the germline J gene is used to complete it. The germline CDR1 and CDR2 sequences are SGHRS and YFSETQ. The CDR3 has 14 amino acids. The V and J ends lost 0 bases and 0 bases respectively, with 7 bases between them.

In regard to this clone: The read terminates 3 residues before the CDR3 end, so the remaining end is supplied by the germline J gene. The chain employs TRBV20-1 and TRBJ1-2; 9 bases map to TRBD1. In germline, CDR1 is DFQATT, CDR2 SNEGSKA (reference sequence). Germline trimming cut 4 bases from V and 5 bases from J; bases unmatched to any gene: 2. CDR3 length equals 12 residues. CDR3 region: CSAKQGAYGYTF. Partial CDR3 DNA: TGCAGTGCTAAACAGGGGGCGTATGGC.

For this clone: Read sequence stops 3 residues before the CDR3 end, and the germline J gene provides the missing end. J is TRBJ1-5 and V is TRBV5-4, with a weak D call TRBD1 (5 bases). Trimming left V 0 bases short and J 1 base short, with 8 bases between. The CDR3 contains 15 residues. Germline V lookup: CDR1 SGHNT, CDR2 YYREEE (reference sequence). CDR3 DNA, as far as it was read: TGTGCCAGCAGCTTGGCGGGGGAGAGCAATCAGCCC. Protein sequence: CASSLAGESNQP. The complete CDR3 protein is CASSLAGESNQPQHF.